This TCR beta chain was captured by sequencing in a study of technical replicates of blood from several donors (dated by TCRdb to the late 2010s). The CDR3 starts with the cysteine, ends with the phenylalanine, and has 17 residues. The CDR3 DNA has 51 bases and is translated from base 1. Clipping removes 3 bases from V and 3 bases from J, with 13 as the unmatched junction base count. CDR1 is given as SGDLS and CDR2 as YYNGEE, both from the germline V gene. Note on this clone: Its specific antigen is unknown. No base qualities exist here, and no much larger clone lies one base off it.

Libraries were prepared through the immunoSEQ multiplex PCR assay. TCRdb limited this immuneACCESS table to in-frame rearrangements with V and J called. A share of clones is missing; checked studies link under half to unresolved V genes, and the rest is unexplained. Here the sample has tens of thousands of clones; around 94% occur a single time. Of the sample, approximately 0.25% is held by the ten largest clones. The source material was T cells isolated from PBMCs. This receptor was identified in a human donor in good health. The chain uses TRBV9 and TRBJ2-5; TRBD1 agrees with 8 junctional bases. The DNA sequence reads TGTGCCAGCAGCGGACATAGGGACAGGCCCCCCGAAGAGACCCAGTACTTC. Translated, this gives CASSGHRDRPPEETQYF.